One sample yielded the 28 T cell receptor beta chains listed below, sequenced in a study of T cell repertoires and leukemia-associated antigens. From the 5' RACE reads, TCRdb called clonotypes with MiXCR, one entry per CDR3 protein. The sample lists 7,500 to 10,000 distinct CDR3 sequences, less than 55% occurring once. Their antigen targets remain unknown. The sequencing sample was made of CD3+ T cells sorted from blood and cultured. The origin of the receptors is a female donor in good health.

The table lists this clonotype with a few counts. This chain connects TRBV5-1 to TRBJ2-2; D gene ambiguous. The CDR3 spans 16 residues. The germline gives CDR1 SGHRS, CDR2 YFSETQ. The germline V and J ends were trimmed by 4 bases and 1 base, with 14 bases remaining between them. CDR3 residues: CASSARVGVNTGELFF. For the CDR3, the DNA is TGCGCCAGCAGCGCGCGAGTTGGAGTGAACACCGGGGAGCTGTTTTTT. The whole variable domain, remainder taken from reference TRBV5-1 and TRBJ2-2, is KAGVTQTPRYLIKTRGQQVTLSCSPISGHRSVSWYQQTPGQGLQFLFEYFSETQRNKGNFPGRFSGRQFSNSRSEMNVSTLELGDSALYLCASSARVGVNTGELFFGEGSRLTVL.

Notes on this clonotype: One end of the junction is discordant with germline, which a read error may explain. The chain joins TRBV7-7 to TRBJ2-7; D not certain. Germline V gives CDR1 SSHAT, CDR2 FNYEAQ (reference sequence). This CDR3 has 14 amino acids. CDR3 loop: CASSLVWRIYEQYF. The CDR3 DNA sequence: TGTGCTAGCAGCTTAGTCTGGCGTATCTACGAGCAGTACTTC.

On this clonotype: Relative to the germline gene, one junction end is altered; a read error may explain this. The V gene is TRBV11-3, the J gene TRBJ2-7; tentative D call: TRBD1 (5 bases). This CDR3 region has 15 residues. Germline V lookup: CDR1 SGHNT, CDR2 YENEEA. The CDR3 DNA reads as TGTGCCAGCAGCTTAGAAGGGGAACCGTCCTACGAGCGGTACTTC. This encodes CASSLEGEPSYERYF.

This chain joins TRBV12-3 or TRBV12-4 and TRBJ2-3, with D uncertain. Trimming pared 5 bases from V and 4 bases from J, leaving 13 bases between. The CDR3 spans 14 residues. CDR3 nucleotide sequence: TGTGCCAGCAGTCCCCACTTAGTTGCAGATACGCAGTATTTT. This sequence encodes CASSPHLVADTQYF.

With regard to this clonotype: Likely a read error: the CDR3 ends without its conserved phenylalanine or tryptophan. This chain links TRBV4-2 with TRBJ2-1; D is possibly TRBD1 or TRBD2 (5 bases each). Trimming removed 0 bases at V and 10 bases at J, with 10 bases between. The length of the CDR3 is 13 residues. The germline gives CDR1 LGHNA, CDR2 YNFKEQ. The CDR3 DNA reads TGTGCCAGCAGCCAAGAATGGGGGATCGAGCAGTTCCTC. Translation gives CASSQEWGIEQFL.

The rearrangement joins TRBV30 to TRBJ2-1; D gene uncertain. Germline V gives CDR1 GTSNPN, CDR2 SVGIG (reference sequence). This CDR3 is 13 amino acids long. With 4 bases removed from V and 6 bases from J, the gap between germline ends came to 13 bases. The CDR3 is CAWTRDPGNEQFF. The CDR3 DNA sequence: TGTGCCTGGACGAGAGACCCAGGCAATGAGCAGTTCTTC.

This rearrangement joins TRBV24-1 to TRBJ2-1, with D possibly being TRBD1 or TRBD2 (5 bases each). The CDR3 has 16 residues. V was trimmed by 5 bases and J by 9 bases, leaving 22 bases between them. Germline lookup yields CDR1 KGHDR and CDR2 SFDVKD. As DNA, the CDR3 is TGTGCCACCAGTGGAGGGACGGGGAGCCTCTTAGGTGAGCAGTTCTTC. Its translation is CATSGGTGSLLGEQFF.

This chain connects TRBV7-2 to TRBJ2-3; D ambiguous. This CDR3 has 15 residues. CDR1 is SGHTA and CDR2 is FQGNSA in the germline V gene. V was trimmed by 1 base and J by 1 base, leaving 9 bases between them. Here the CDR3 reads CASSLVSGGTDTQYF. The CDR3, as DNA: TGTGCCAGCAGCTTAGTTTCAGGAGGCACAGATACGCAGTATTTT.

The V call is TRBV6-5, the J call TRBJ2-6; D remains unclear. The CDR3 extends over 15 amino acids. The germline V and J ends were trimmed by 6 bases and 0 bases, with 9 bases remaining between them. Germline V gene sequence: CDR1 MNHEY, CDR2 SVGAGI. The CDR3 region has the DNA TGTGCCAGCAGGATAACGTACTCTGGGGCCAACGTCCTGACTTTC. This encodes CASRITYSGANVLTF.

This sequence joins TRBV5-1 and TRBJ2-4; 10 positions agree with TRBD2. Germline V gene lookup returns CDR1 SGHRS and CDR2 YFSETQ. This CDR3 is built from 19 residues. The junction had 14 bases not matched to a gene; V was cut back by 4 bases and J by 1 base. CDR3 sequence (DNA): TGCGCCAGCAGCCACAGAGCGGGAGGGCCAGTTTCGGCCAAAAACATTCAGTACTTC. It specifies CASSHRAGGPVSAKNIQYF.

The rearrangement uses TRBV5-1 and TRBJ2-1; D is tentatively TRBD1 or TRBD2 (5 bases each). This CDR3 has 14 residues. Germline-derived CDR1 and CDR2 are SGHRS and YFSETQ. Between the trimmed V and J ends, which lost 3 bases and 5 bases, there was a span of 12 bases. In nucleotides, the CDR3 is TGCGCCAGCAGCTCAGGGAGTCAGAACAATGAGCAGTTCTTC. Encoded protein: CASSSGSQNNEQFF. Drawing the rest from reference TRBV5-1 and TRBJ2-1, the complete variable domain is KAGVTQTPRYLIKTRGQQVTLSCSPISGHRSVSWYQQTPGQGLQFLFEYFSETQRNKGNFPGRFSGRQFSNSRSEMNVSTLELGDSALYLCASSSGSQNNEQFFGPGTRLTVL.

A note on this clonotype: One end of the junction does not line up with germline, which may come from a read error. DNA for the CDR3: TGTGCCAGCGGCGTAGATGTAAGGGGGCCCTACGAGCAGTACTTC. Translating it yields CASGVDVRGPYEQYF. This rearrangement joins TRBV9 to TRBJ2-7; 7 bases map to TRBD1. CDR3 length: 15 residues. Germline values: CDR1 SGDLS, CDR2 YYNGEE.

The chain is built from TRBV2 and TRBJ2-1; 14 nucleotides line up with TRBD2. The V segment lost 5 bases and the J segment 9 bases; nucleotides outside the gene matches: 12. CDR1 SNHLY and CDR2 FYNNEI come from the germline V gene. There are 17 residues in the CDR3. The CDR3 bases are TGTGCCAGCAGTCCCCGGACTAGCGGGAGGAAGGGGAGTGAGCAGTTCTTC. Translating it yields CASSPRTSGRKGSEQFF.

The rearrangement uses TRBV20-1 and TRBJ1-6; 7 bases line up with TRBD1. Trimming cost V 0 bases and J 7 bases; bases outside gene matches: 6. This CDR3 has 15 residues. CDR1 DFQATT and CDR2 SNEGSKA come from the germline V gene (reference sequence). The CDR3 sequence is CSAREEQGRNSPLHF. The CDR3 coding sequence is TGCAGTGCTAGAGAGGAACAGGGGAGGAATTCACCCCTCCACTTT.

The chain recombines TRBV29-1 with TRBJ2-1; TRBD2 agrees at 14 bases. Germline V lookup: CDR1 SQVTM, CDR2 ANQGSEA. The CDR3 has 17 residues. Trimming at V came to 5 bases and at J to 4 bases, leaving 10 bases not matched to a gene. The CDR3 sequence is CSVKAGLAGVMYNEQFF. The CDR3 DNA reads as TGCAGCGTTAAAGCGGGACTAGCGGGAGTTATGTACAATGAGCAGTTCTTC.

As for this clonotype: Likely a read error: the CDR3 ends without its conserved phenylalanine or tryptophan. The chain uses TRBV10-3 and TRBJ2-3; D may correspond to TRBD1 or TRBD2 (6 bases each). This CDR3 contains 15 residues. The germline V gene encodes CDR1 ENHRY and CDR2 SYGVKD. Trimming took 10 bases from V and 6 from J, leaving 23 bases between them. The CDR3 spells CATNLDGGFVDTQYL. For the CDR3, the DNA is TGTGCCACCAACCTCGACGGGGGCTTTGTCGATACGCAGTATCTT.

In the case of this clonotype: As the CDR3 is not closed by the conserved phenylalanine or tryptophan, this likely results from a read error. The chain has TRBV20-1 and TRBJ2-1; either TRBD1 or TRBD2 may supply D (6 bases each). Trimming shortened V by 8 bases and J by 2 bases, and 22 bases separated the two germline ends. Germline lookup yields CDR1 DFQATT and CDR2 SNEGSKA (reference sequence). The CDR3 runs to 16 residues. CDR3 in amino acids: CSFWDMLGGAYNEQFS. The CDR3 nucleotides read TGCAGTTTCTGGGACATGTTGGGGGGAGCCTACAATGAGCAGTTCTCC.

Concerning this clonotype: One end of the junction varies from germline; a read error may be responsible. The V call is TRBV4-1, the J call TRBJ2-1, with 13 bases identical to TRBD2. Germline V CDR1 and CDR2: MGHRA, YSYEKL. The CDR3 covers 20 residues. CDR3 bases: TGCGCCAGCAGCCTTAACCAACTAGCGGGAGGGTCGGGAAGCTACAACGAGCAGTTCTTC. It translates to CASSLNQLAGGSGSYNEQFF.

This clonotype came up many times. The V and J genes are TRBV4-2 and TRBJ1-6, with 9 positions matching TRBD1. Germline V gene data show CDR1 as LGHNA and CDR2 as YNFKEQ. V lost 1 base to trimming and J lost 9 bases; unmatched junction nucleotides: 22. The CDR3 runs to 21 residues. The CDR3 sequence is CASSQGGRGTGSGEGSSPLHF. The CDR3 DNA reads TGTGCCAGCAGCCAAGGCGGACGTGGGACAGGGTCTGGGGAGGGGAGTTCACCCCTCCACTTT.

This clonotype was seen only a few times. V usage is TRBV7-9 and J usage is TRBJ2-7; TRBD1 or TRBD2 may be the D gene (6 bases each). V was pared by 1 base and J by 3 bases, with 13 bases between. The CDR3 consists of 15 residues. The germline gives CDR1 SEHNR, CDR2 FQNEAQ (reference sequence). The CDR3 DNA sequence: TGTGCCAGCAGCTTAGGGCGGGGCAGGGGCTACGAGCAGTACTTC. This sequence encodes CASSLGRGRGYEQYF. Variable domain in full (rest from reference TRBV7-9 and TRBJ2-7): DTGVSQNPRHKITKRGQNVTFRCDPISEHNRLYWYRQTLGQGPEFLTYFQNEAQLEKSRLLSDRFSAERPKGSFSTLEIQRTEQGDSAMYLCASSLGRGRGYEQYFGPGTRLTVT.

The V call is TRBV9, the J call TRBJ2-1; D is uncertain. Per the germline V gene, CDR1 is SGDLS and CDR2 is YYNGEE. This CDR3 spans 13 amino acids. The V end was cut by 0 bases, the J end by 6 bases, with 7 bases between. CDR3 loop: CASSVEATNEQFF. For the CDR3, the DNA is TGTGCCAGCAGCGTAGAGGCTACCAATGAGCAGTTCTTC.

V gene TRBV11-2 combines with J gene TRBJ2-7; TRBD1 matches 7 bases. This CDR3 contains 14 residues. Germline values: CDR1 SGHAT, CDR2 FQNNGV. V trimming: 3 bases; J trimming: 6 bases; junction bases outside the gene matches: 8. The CDR3 loop is CASSFDRVRVEQYF. The CDR3 bases are TGTGCCAGCAGCTTCGACAGGGTTAGGGTCGAGCAGTACTTC.

This clonotype occurred a few times. V is TRBV30 and J is TRBJ1-1; D uncertain. The CDR3 sequence is 13 residues long. Germline V gene lookup returns CDR1 GTSNPN and CDR2 SVGIG (reference sequence). Trimming took 5 bases from V and 1 from J, leaving 11 bases between them. The CDR3 DNA is TGTGCCTGGTACTTGGGCGGGAACACTGAAGCTTTCTTT. Protein: CAWYLGGNTEAFF. Full variable domain (outside the CDR3, taken from reference TRBV30 and TRBJ1-1): SQTIHQWPATLVQPVGSPLSLECTVEGTSNPNLYWYRQAAGRGLQLLFYSVGIGQISSEVPQNLSASRPQDRQFILSSKKLLLSDSGFYLCAWYLGGNTEAFFGQGTRLTVV.

The chain has TRBV20-1 and TRBJ2-5; 7 bases map to TRBD2. The J segment lost 5 bases and the V segment lost 3 bases, leaving 0 bases of the junction unmatched. CDR1 and CDR2 (germline): DFQATT, SNEGSKA (reference sequence). CDR3 length equals 11 residues. CDR3 sequence: CSARGGETQYF. The CDR3 coding sequence is TGCAGTGCTAGGGGGGGGGAGACCCAGTACTTC.

This clonotype was observed a handful of times. The CDR3 loop reads CAISVRIEETQYF. CDR3 nucleotide sequence: TGTGCCATCAGTGTCCGGATAGAGGAGACCCAGTACTTC. The chain carries TRBV10-3 and TRBJ2-5; D is ambiguous. The CDR3 covers 13 residues. The germline V and J ends were trimmed by 4 bases and 5 bases, with 11 bases remaining between them. Germline loops: CDR1 ENHRY, CDR2 SYGVKD.

This chain connects TRBV20-1 to TRBJ2-5, with D maybe TRBD2 (5 bases). Trimming stripped 0 bases from V and 6 bases from J, with 17 bases between. Germline CDR1 is DFQATT and CDR2 is SNEGSKA (reference sequence). The CDR3 length is 15 residues. CDR3 nucleotide sequence: TGCAGTGCTAGAGATTTTGGACTCCACGCGCAGACCCAGTACTTC. Its protein is CSARDFGLHAQTQYF.

This clonotype came up many times. V and J are TRBV5-4 and TRBJ2-7; the D is unclear. V lost 1 base and J lost 6, with 11 bases in between. CDR3 length equals 13 residues. The germline V gene has CDR1 SGHNT and CDR2 YYREEE (reference sequence). CDR3 residues: CASSLILAGEQYF. In nucleotides, the CDR3 is TGTGCCAGCAGCTTGATTTTAGCTGGCGAGCAGTACTTC.

This clonotype has a count of ten or more. A much more abundant neighbour one base away suggests this may be a read error. Since no conserved phenylalanine or tryptophan closes the CDR3, a read error is the likely cause. The CDR3 sequence is CASSRLGLAEETQYL. The CDR3 DNA sequence: TGCGCCAGCAGCCGACTGGGACTAGCGGAAGAGACCCAGTACCTC. The chain uses TRBV4-1 and TRBJ2-5; 11 positions agree with TRBD2. The CDR3 sequence is 15 residues long. J was trimmed by 3 bases and V by 4 bases; bases with no gene match: 4. Germline CDR1 and CDR2: MGHRA and YSYEKL.